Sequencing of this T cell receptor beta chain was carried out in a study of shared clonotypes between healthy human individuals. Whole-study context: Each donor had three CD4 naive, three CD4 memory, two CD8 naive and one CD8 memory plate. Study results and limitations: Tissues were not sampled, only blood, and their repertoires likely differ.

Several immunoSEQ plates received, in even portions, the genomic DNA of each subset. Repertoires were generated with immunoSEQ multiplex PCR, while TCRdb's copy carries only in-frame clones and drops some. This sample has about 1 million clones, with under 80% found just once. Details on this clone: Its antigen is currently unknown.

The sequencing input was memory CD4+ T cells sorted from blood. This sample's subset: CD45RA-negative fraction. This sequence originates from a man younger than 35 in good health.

CDR3 in amino acids: CASSLERRTNYGYTF. The CDR3 DNA sequence: TGTGCCAGCAGTTTAGAGAGGCGAACTAACTATGGCTACACCTTC. The chain employs TRBV28 and TRBJ1-2; D not certain. V lost 2 bases and J 0 bases, leaving 10 bases between the germline ends. This CDR3 contains 15 residues. Germline loops: CDR1 MDHEN, CDR2 SYDVKM.